Shown below are 9 T cell receptor beta chains from a single sample sequenced in a study of T cell responses to AZD1222 COVID-19 vaccine. Repertoires were generated with immunoSEQ multiplex PCR, while TCRdb's copy carries only in-frame clones and drops some. The sample has 200,000 or so clones, 90% to 95% seen once. Sample: peripheral blood, taken on day 0 of AZD1222 vaccination. All receptors come from an adult in good health.

In its sample, this clone was seen once. V is TRBV18 and J is TRBJ1-1; a possible D gene is TRBD1 (5 bases). Trimming left V 3 bases short and J 1 base short, with 15 bases between. Germline CDR1 and CDR2: KGHSH and LQKENI. The CDR3 extends over 16 amino acids. The CDR3, as DNA: TGTGCCAGCTCACCCACCGCCGGGACGGGGAACACTGAAGCTTTCTTT. It translates to CASSPTAGTGNTEAFF.

This clone showed up just a few times. The chain employs TRBV4-2 and TRBJ2-7; 8 bases are shared with TRBD1. V trimming: 4 bases; J trimming: 4 bases; junction bases outside the gene matches: 9. This CDR3 has 15 residues. Germline assignment: CDR1 LGHNA and CDR2 YNFKEQ. In nucleotides, the CDR3 is TGTGCCAGCAGCCTAGGACAGGGAGAGTCGTACGAGCAGTACTTC. Translating gives CASSLGQGESYEQYF.

The V and J genes are TRBV4-2 and TRBJ2-1, with TRBD2 identical over 13 bases. Unmatched junction bases numbered 10, after V lost 4 bases and J lost 7 bases. The germline CDR1 and CDR2 sequences are LGHNA and YNFKEQ. This CDR3 contains 17 residues. CDR3 sequence reads: CASSRQTGTSGINEQFF. CDR3 DNA sequence: TGTGCCAGCAGCCGCCAGACCGGGACTAGCGGGATTAATGAGCAGTTCTTC.

V gene TRBV19 combines with J gene TRBJ2-7, with 10 bases that match TRBD1. The ends lost 4 bases at V and 6 bases at J; junction bases unmatched: 9. Germline V CDR1 and CDR2: LNHDA, SQIVND (reference sequence). The length of the CDR3 is 15 residues. This CDR3 is CASSNKGTGAGEQYF. Here the CDR3 DNA reads TGTGCCAGTAGTAACAAAGGGACAGGGGCGGGCGAGCAGTACTTC.

The chain is built from TRBV6-5 and TRBJ1-3; D remains unclear. Germline V lookup: CDR1 MNHEY, CDR2 SVGAGI. The CDR3 runs to 14 residues. V lost 8 bases and J lost 4, with 15 bases in between. The CDR3 coding sequence is TGTGCCAGCGGTCCCAAGTCTGGGGGAAACACCATATATTTT. It is translated as CASGPKSGGNTIYF.

The chain joins TRBV5-5 to TRBJ2-7; 10 positions agree with TRBD2. CDR1 and CDR2 from the germline V gene are SGHKS and YYEKEE (reference sequence). V lost 4 bases and J lost 6; bases outside the gene matches: 10. CDR3 length: 15 residues. CDR3: CASSLELAGFGEQYF. The CDR3 region has the DNA TGTGCCAGCAGCCTCGAACTAGCGGGATTCGGCGAGCAGTACTTC.

There are a few counts of this clone. The gene calls are TRBV7-2 and TRBJ1-1; unclear D gene. This CDR3 is built from 13 residues. Trimming stripped 3 bases from V and 4 bases from J, with 9 bases between. The germline V gene encodes CDR1 SGHTA and CDR2 FQGNSA. CDR3 loop: CASSLVTPTEAFF. The CDR3 bases are TGTGCCAGCAGCTTGGTGACCCCCACTGAAGCTTTCTTT.

This chain connects TRBV20-1 to TRBJ2-5; D remains ambiguous. Germline CDR1 reads DFQATT; CDR2 reads SNEGSKA (reference sequence). The V end lost 3 bases, the J end lost 5 bases, and 7 bases lay between the germline ends. This CDR3 is built from 11 residues. CDR3 in amino acids: CSASGLETQYF. As DNA, the CDR3 is TGCAGTGCTAGCGGGTTGGAGACCCAGTACTTC.

This chain connects TRBV19 to TRBJ2-1; D remains ambiguous. Deletions cut 6 bases from V and 9 bases from J, with 9 bases between. The CDR3 is made up of 11 amino acids. Per germline, CDR1 LNHDA and CDR2 SQIVND (reference sequence). The CDR3 DNA follows: TGTGCCAGTAGGCTAGGGCTTGAGCAGTTCTTC. This sequence encodes CASRLGLEQFF.